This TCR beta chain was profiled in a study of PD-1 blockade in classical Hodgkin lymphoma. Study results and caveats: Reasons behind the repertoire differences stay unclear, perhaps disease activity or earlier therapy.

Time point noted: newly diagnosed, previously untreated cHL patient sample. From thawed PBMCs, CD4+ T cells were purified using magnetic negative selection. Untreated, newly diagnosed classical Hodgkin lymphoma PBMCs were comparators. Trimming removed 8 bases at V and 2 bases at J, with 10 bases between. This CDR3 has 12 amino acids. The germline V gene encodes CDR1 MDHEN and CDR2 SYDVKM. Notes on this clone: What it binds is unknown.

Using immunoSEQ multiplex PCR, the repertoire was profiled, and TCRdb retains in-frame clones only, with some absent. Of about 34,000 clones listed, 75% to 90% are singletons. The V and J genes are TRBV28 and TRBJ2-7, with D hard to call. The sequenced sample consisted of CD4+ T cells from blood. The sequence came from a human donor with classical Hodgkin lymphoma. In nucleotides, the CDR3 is TGTGCCAGCGAAGGCAGCCCCTACGAGCAGTACTTC. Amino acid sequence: CASEGSPYEQYF.